The 3 T cell receptor beta chains below were found in one sample sequenced in a study of blood T cell repertoires in COVID-19. The assay was immunoSEQ multiplex PCR, and TCRdb's table has in-frame clones only and misses some. Altogether more than 90,000 clones are present, less than 90% being singletons, with the ten largest covering roughly 7.9%. The sample was peripheral blood. The receptors were sampled from a man between 65 and 80 years old who had recovered from COVID-19.

The chain links TRBV29-1 to TRBJ2-7, with a weak D call TRBD1 (6 bases). Trimming removed 1 base from V and 5 bases from J, with 15 bases in between. Germline V lookup: CDR1 SQVTM, CDR2 ANQGSEA. The CDR3 length is 14 residues. CDR3 amino acids: CSVEGETGIDEQYF. CDR3 bases: TGCAGCGTTGAAGGGGAAACAGGGATCGACGAGCAGTACTTC.

The chain is built from TRBV5-6 and TRBJ2-7; D perhaps matches TRBD2 (6 bases). Between the trimmed V and J ends, which lost 0 bases and 7 bases, there was a span of 17 bases. The CDR3 runs to 15 residues. From germline, CDR1 is SGHDT and CDR2 YYEEEE. The chain's CDR3 is CASSLGGLSPKEQYF. CDR3 nucleotide sequence: TGTGCCAGCAGCTTGGGGGGACTGTCCCCTAAGGAGCAGTACTTC.

The genes are TRBV6-5 and TRBJ1-5; tentatively, D is TRBD1 (5 bases). Per the germline V gene, CDR1 is MNHEY and CDR2 is SVGAGI. The length of the CDR3 is 13 residues. Trimming pared 8 bases from V and 5 bases from J, leaving 13 bases between. This chain's CDR3 is CASGRGGDQPQHF. CDR3 coding DNA: TGTGCCAGCGGGAGGGGTGGGGATCAGCCCCAGCATTTT.